This passage covers 12 T cell receptor beta chains from one sample sequenced in a study of CD8+ T cells in alopecia areata. After isolation, RNA underwent reverse transcription to generate cDNA as the sequencing template. Some clones are missing from TCRdb's copy, which holds only in-frame ones; the method was immunoSEQ multiplex PCR. The sample lists about 120,000 clones, less than 80% occurring once. Sequencing was done on a sample of CD4+ T cells sorted from blood. These receptors were collected from a human donor in good health.

This chain links TRBV30 with TRBJ2-6; 8 bases match TRBD1. Trimming took 4 bases from V and 0 from J; bases not matched to a gene: 8. The germline V gene has CDR1 GTSNPN and CDR2 SVGIG (reference sequence). This CDR3 is built from 17 residues. CDR3 bases: TGTGCCTGGAAGTCCGACAGGGGTTACTCTGGGGCCAACGTCCTGACTTTC. Protein: CAWKSDRGYSGANVLTF.

This chain links TRBV28 with TRBJ2-3; D possibly corresponds to TRBD2 (7 bases). The CDR3 has 16 residues. V shed 4 bases and J shed 2 bases, with 16 bases lying between them. The V gene's germline CDR1 is MDHEN and CDR2 SYDVKM. The CDR3 sequence is CASSYPGAGDTDTQYF. CDR3 coding DNA: TGTGCCAGCAGTTACCCGGGGGCGGGGGACACAGATACGCAGTATTTT.

This clone was recorded only once. V gene TRBV7-9 combines with J gene TRBJ2-1; tentatively, D is TRBD1 (5 bases). Trimming cost V 3 bases and J 13 bases, with 19 bases left between them. This CDR3 has 14 amino acids. Germline V gives CDR1 SEHNR, CDR2 FQNEAQ (reference sequence). The CDR3 loop reads CASSFEQVGLPQFF. The CDR3 DNA reads as TGTGCCAGCAGCTTTGAACAGGTCGGGTTACCTCAGTTCTTC. Combining the CDR3 with reference TRBV7-9 and TRBJ2-1 gives the whole variable domain DTGVSQNPRHKITKRGQNVTFRCDPISEHNRLYWYRQTLGQGPEFLTYFQNEAQLEKSRLLSDRFSAERPKGSFSTLEIQRTEQGDSAMYLCASSFEQVGLPQFFGPGTRLTVL.

The chain couples TRBV29-1 to TRBJ1-1, with D tentatively TRBD1 (5 bases). The germline V gene has CDR1 SQVTM and CDR2 ANQGSEA. V was shortened by 2 bases and J by 5 bases, with 15 bases between the two germline ends. The length of the CDR3 is 14 residues. The CDR3, as DNA: TGCAGCGTTGAAAGCGGACATAAGAGAACTGAAGCTTTCTTT. It is translated as CSVESGHKRTEAFF. The full variable domain, with the rest looked up from reference TRBV29-1 and TRBJ1-1, is SAVISQKPSRDICQRGTSLTIQCQVDSQVTMMFWYRQQPGQSLTLIATANQGSEATYESGFVIDKFPISRPNLTFSTLTVSNMSPEDSSIYLCSVESGHKRTEAFFGQGTRLTVV.

This chain joins TRBV13 and TRBJ1-1; D remains ambiguous. Germline V CDR1 and CDR2: PRHDT, FYEKMQ (reference sequence). Deletions cut 1 base from V and 0 bases from J, with 12 bases between. CDR3 length: 16 amino acids. The DNA for the CDR3 is TGTGCCAGCAGCTTAGAGGCGATTTACATGAACACTGAAGCTTTCTTT. Encoded protein: CASSLEAIYMNTEAFF. Looking up the rest from reference TRBV13 and TRBJ1-1 gives the full variable domain: AAGVIQSPRHLIKEKRETATLKCYPIPRHDTVYWYQQGPGQDPQFLISFYEKMQSDKGSIPDRFSAQQFSDYHSELNMSSLELGDSALYFCASSLEAIYMNTEAFFGQGTRLTVV.

This clone was counted only a few times. This chain links TRBV5-6 with TRBJ2-3; D is uncertain. Trimming stripped 0 bases from V and 7 bases from J, with 3 bases between. The CDR3 contains 11 residues. Per germline, CDR1 SGHDT and CDR2 YYEEEE. The DNA of the CDR3 is TGTGCCAGCAGCTTGGACAATACGCAGTATTTT. The encoded protein is CASSLDNTQYF.

As DNA, the CDR3 is TGTGCCAGCAGTTTACAGGCCGGGGTGGGTGAAGCTTTCTTT. Its translation: CASSLQAGVGEAFF. This chain connects TRBV27 to TRBJ1-1, with D unresolved. The CDR3 runs 14 residues. V lost 2 bases and J 7 bases, leaving 14 bases between the germline ends. Per germline, CDR1 MNHEY and CDR2 SMNVEV (reference sequence).

This clone was recorded at least ten times. The sample has other DNA sequences that encode this CDR3 too. The rearrangement uses TRBV7-3 and TRBJ1-1; 8 bases line up with TRBD1. Germline V gives CDR1 SGHTA, CDR2 FQGTGA. CDR3 length: 14 amino acids. J lost 5 bases, V lost 2 bases, and 4 bases had no gene match. CDR3 coding DNA: TGTGCCAGCAGCTTAGGGCAGGGGGCAACTGAAGCTTTCTTT. This codes for CASSLGQGATEAFF.

CDR3 residues: CASSSTGAGDEQFF. The DNA for the CDR3 is TGTGCCAGCAGTTCCACGGGGGCAGGGGATGAGCAGTTCTTC. This sequence joins TRBV27 and TRBJ2-1, with D tentatively TRBD1 or TRBD2 (6 bases each). V dropped 4 bases and J dropped 8 bases, with 15 bases sitting between them. Germline CDR1 and CDR2: MNHEY and SMNVEV (reference sequence). The CDR3 sequence is 14 residues long.

The table lists this clone with a count of one. The CDR3 bases are TGTGCCAGCAGCTTAGGCCGACAGATCCAAGAGACCCAGTACTTC. Translated: CASSLGRQIQETQYF. This sequence joins TRBV7-3 and TRBJ2-5, with TRBD1 as a possible D gene (5 bases). V was pared by 2 bases and J by 1 base, with 11 bases between. This CDR3 has 15 residues. Germline CDR1 reads SGHTA; CDR2 reads FQGTGA. Based on the CDR3 plus reference TRBV7-3 and TRBJ2-5, the full variable domain is GAGVSQTPSNKVTEKGKYVELRCDPISGHTALYWYRQSLGQGPEFLIYFQGTGAADDSGLPNDRFFAVRPEGSVSTLKIQRTERGDSAVYLCASSLGRQIQETQYFGPGTRLLVL.

The V gene is TRBV18, the J gene TRBJ2-3; 12 bases fit TRBD2. CDR3 length equals 14 residues. V trimming: 3 bases; J trimming: 6 bases; junction bases outside the gene matches: 1. From germline, CDR1 is KGHSH and CDR2 LQKENI. CDR3 protein: CASSPGLAGDTQYF. The CDR3 DNA follows: TGTGCCAGCTCACCCGGACTAGCGGGGGATACGCAGTATTTT.

This sequence joins TRBV29-1 and TRBJ2-3; D perhaps matches TRBD2 (5 bases). V was cut by 7 bases and J by 5 bases, with 13 bases left in between. CDR3 length: 12 amino acids. CDR1 is SQVTM, CDR2 ANQGSEA, per germline. CDR3 DNA: TGCAGCGCCGCAACCGGGGTAGATACGCAGTATTTT. It codes for CSAATGVDTQYF.